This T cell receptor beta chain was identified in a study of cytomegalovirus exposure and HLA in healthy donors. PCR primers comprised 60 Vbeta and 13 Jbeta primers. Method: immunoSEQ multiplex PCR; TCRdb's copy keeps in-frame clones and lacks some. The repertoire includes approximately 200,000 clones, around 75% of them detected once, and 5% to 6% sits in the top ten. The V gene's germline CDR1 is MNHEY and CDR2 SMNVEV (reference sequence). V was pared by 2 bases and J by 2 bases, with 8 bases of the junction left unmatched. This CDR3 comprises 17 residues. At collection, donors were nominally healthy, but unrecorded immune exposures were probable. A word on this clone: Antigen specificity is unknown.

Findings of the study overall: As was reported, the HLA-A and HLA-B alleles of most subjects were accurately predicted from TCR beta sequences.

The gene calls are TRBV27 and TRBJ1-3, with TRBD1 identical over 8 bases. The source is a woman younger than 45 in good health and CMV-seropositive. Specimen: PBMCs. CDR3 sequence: CASSLEGRGLPGNTIYF. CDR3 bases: TGTGCCAGCAGTTTAGAGGGCAGGGGGCTACCTGGAAACACCATATATTTT.